This paragraph covers one T cell receptor (beta chain) sequence. The assay was immunoSEQ multiplex PCR, and TCRdb's table has in-frame clones only and misses some. The sample shows roughly 2.2 million clones, approximately 93% of them seen only once. The data are from a study of shared clonotypes between healthy human individuals. This CDR3 comprises 16 residues. The ends lost 1 base at V and 3 bases at J; junction bases unmatched: 3. Germline V gene data show CDR1 as LNHNV and CDR2 as YYDKDF (reference sequence). V gene TRBV15 combines with J gene TRBJ2-5, with 12 positions matching TRBD2. The specimen was naive CD4+ T cells from PBMCs. Subset defined: CD45RA+ positively selected. The sequence was collected from a man aged 18 to 29 in good health. Some clones in this sample may be carry-over from other donors' samples. The CDR3 spells CATSRALAGGEETQYF. DNA of the CDR3: TGTGCCACCAGCAGAGCACTAGCGGGAGGTGAAGAGACCCAGTACTTC.